The text below deals with one T cell receptor beta chain. This record comes from a study of blood T cell repertoires in COVID-19. Data came from immunoSEQ multiplex PCR; TCRdb stores just in-frame clones and leaves some out. The sample lists about 180,000 clones, approximately 85% occurring once. What was sequenced was peripheral blood. This sequence originates from a man aged 60 to 75 with acute or convalescent COVID-19.

The CDR3 loop is CASSPPGQGMNTEAFF. In DNA, the CDR3 is TGCGCCAGCAGCCCCCCGGGACAGGGGATGAACACTGAAGCTTTCTTT. The J gene is TRBJ1-1, the V gene TRBV5-1; 10 nucleotides match TRBD1. Germline lookup yields CDR1 SGHRS and CDR2 YFSETQ. J was trimmed by 0 bases and V by 4 bases; bases with no gene match: 6. CDR3 length: 16 residues.